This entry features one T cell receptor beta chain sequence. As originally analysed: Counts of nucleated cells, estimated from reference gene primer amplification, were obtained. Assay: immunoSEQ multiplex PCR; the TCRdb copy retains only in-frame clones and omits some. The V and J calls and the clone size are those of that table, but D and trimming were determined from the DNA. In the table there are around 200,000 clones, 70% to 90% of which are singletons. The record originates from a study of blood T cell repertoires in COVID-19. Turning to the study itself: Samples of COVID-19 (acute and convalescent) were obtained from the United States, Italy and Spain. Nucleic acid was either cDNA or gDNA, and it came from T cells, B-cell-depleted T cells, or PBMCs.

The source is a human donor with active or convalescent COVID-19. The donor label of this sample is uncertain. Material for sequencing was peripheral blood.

The CDR3 is CASSYGGIAPSPFYNEQFF. CDR3 DNA sequence: TGTGCCAGCAGTTACGGAGGGATAGCACCCTCTCCTTTCTACAATGAGCAGTTCTTC. The rearrangement joins TRBV6-2 or TRBV6-3 to TRBJ2-1; possibly TRBD2 for D (6 bases). Trimming cost V 2 bases and J 3 bases, with 23 bases left between them. Germline V gene sequence: CDR1 MNHEY, CDR2 SVGEGT. This CDR3 spans 19 amino acids.